Below, 5 T cell receptor beta chains from the same sample are listed, as sequenced in a study of response to subunit inactivated influenza vaccine. TCRdb re-called the RT-PCR reads with MiXCR, one entry per CDR3 protein. The repertoire holds roughly 700,000 distinct CDR3 sequences, approximately 14% seen once, with more than 9% in the top ten. Sequenced here: PBMCs from blood, sampled roughly 13 days after vaccination. The receptors here all came from a man aged 45-65 years who received an inactivated influenza vaccine.

This clonotype was seen more than once but under ten times. The chain recombines TRBV29-1 with TRBJ2-7; D is perhaps TRBD1 (5 bases). The CDR3 covers 13 residues. Per germline, CDR1 SQVTM and CDR2 ANQGSEA. V was shortened by 1 base and J by 3 bases, with 10 bases between the two germline ends. The CDR3 reads CSVEGRQGYEQYF. In nucleotides, the CDR3 is TGCAGCGTTGAAGGGCGGCAGGGCTACGAGCAGTACTTC.

The table lists this clonotype with many counts. The V call is TRBV2, the J call TRBJ1-1; the D is unclear. The V end was cut by 4 bases, the J end by 2 bases, with 8 bases between. CDR3 length equals 13 residues. Germline V lookup: CDR1 SNHLY, CDR2 FYNNEI. The CDR3 loop is CASSVEVNTEAFF. The DNA of the CDR3 is TGTGCCAGCAGTGTTGAGGTTAACACTGAAGCTTTCTTT.

The chain is built from TRBV18 and TRBJ1-2; D is unresolved. The V end was cut by 2 bases, the J end by 2 bases, with 15 bases between. From germline, CDR1 is KGHSH and CDR2 LQKENI. This CDR3 is 16 amino acids long. CDR3 loop: CASSPAFTRRNYGYTF. In nucleotides, the CDR3 is TGTGCCAGCTCACCAGCTTTTACCAGGCGGAACTATGGCTACACCTTC.

This clonotype was found many times. The genes are TRBV29-1 and TRBJ2-4; the match to TRBD1 covers 7 bases. Germline lookup yields CDR1 SQVTM and CDR2 ANQGSEA. The CDR3 has 12 residues. V dropped 7 bases and J dropped 5; count of bases not matched to a gene: 5. The CDR3 coding sequence is TGCAGCGGATCAGGGGGAGAAAACATTCAGTACTTC. This sequence encodes CSGSGGENIQYF. The full variable domain, completed using reference TRBV29-1 and TRBJ2-4, is SAVISQKPSRDICQRGTSLTIQCQVDSQVTMMFWYRQQPGQSLTLIATANQGSEATYESGFVIDKFPISRPNLTFSTLTVSNMSPEDSSIYLCSGSGGENIQYFGAGTRLSVL.

The chain combines TRBV4-1 with TRBJ1-3; D is unresolved. The CDR3 is made up of 13 amino acids. Germline loops: CDR1 MGHRA, CDR2 YSYEKL. Trimming took off 3 bases at V and 3 bases at J, with 6 bases between the two ends. CDR3: CASSQVVGNTIYF. In nucleotides, the CDR3 is TGCGCCAGCAGCCAGGTGGTTGGAAACACCATATATTTT.